The 6 T cell receptor beta chains presented below share a single source sample, sequenced in a study of T cells in Graves' hyperthyroidism and ophthalmopathy. Using RNA transcripts as the source, TCR beta CDR3 regions were amplified. A first-round RT-PCR of the TCR CDR3 used the HTBI primer set. TCRdb used MiXCR to reprocess the multiplex PCR reads, holding one entry per CDR3 protein. The table lists fewer than 400,000 distinct CDR3 sequences, roughly 17% of them singletons. The material sequenced was blood. These receptors came from a man between 25 and 39 years old with Graves' hyperthyroidism.

On this clonotype: A read error may be the cause here, since a much bigger clone is one base away. The chain uses TRBV6-1 and TRBJ1-5; D not certain. This CDR3 is 14 amino acids long. Germline V gene lookup returns CDR1 MNHNS and CDR2 SASEGT. The CDR3, as DNA: TGTGCCAGCACCCCTGGAGCCCGCAATCAGCCCCACCATTTT. The encoded protein is CASTPGARNQPHHF.

This clonotype was recorded a few times. This chain joins TRBV3-1 and TRBJ2-3, with 13 nucleotides matching TRBD2. Germline CDR1 LGHDT, CDR2 YNNKEL (reference sequence). CDR3 length equals 18 residues. The junction had 8 bases not matched to a gene; V was cut back by 1 base and J by 4 bases. The DNA of the CDR3 is TGTGCCAGCAGCCAAGCTCGGGGACTAGCGGGAAAAGCAGATACGCAGTATTTT. It translates to CASSQARGLAGKADTQYF.

This rearrangement joins TRBV13 to TRBJ2-2; 13 bases are shared with TRBD2. Trimming cost V 11 bases and J 4 bases; bases outside gene matches: 16. Per the germline V gene, CDR1 is PRHDT and CDR2 is FYEKMQ (reference sequence). The CDR3 contains 18 residues. The CDR3 DNA is TGTGCCTCCACCACCGGACTAGCGGGAGTGGGGACCACCGGGGAGCTGTTTTTT. Encoded protein: CASTTGLAGVGTTGELFF.

This clonotype was counted at least ten times. The CDR3 here is CSVWGQAGDTQYF. As DNA, the CDR3 is TGCAGCGTATGGGGACAGGCCGGGGATACGCAGTATTTT. This chain connects TRBV29-1 to TRBJ2-3; 8 nucleotides align to TRBD1. CDR1 is SQVTM and CDR2 is ANQGSEA in the germline V gene. This CDR3 is 13 amino acids long. Trimming removed 6 bases from V and 6 bases from J; junction bases left unmatched: 8.

V gene TRBV5-1 combines with J gene TRBJ2-7, with D tentatively TRBD1 or TRBD2 (5 bases each). The CDR3 has 14 amino acids. The V and J ends lost 5 bases and 6 bases respectively, with 18 bases between them. Germline loops: CDR1 SGHRS, CDR2 YFSETQ. The CDR3 is CASSAGTPMTEQYF. CDR3 nucleotides: TGCGCCAGCAGTGCCGGGACCCCGATGACCGAGCAGTACTTC.

The J gene is TRBJ2-5, the V gene TRBV5-1, with D hard to call. This CDR3 region has 15 residues. Germline CDR1 SGHRS, CDR2 YFSETQ. V lost 4 bases, J lost 2 bases, and 15 bases lay in between. The CDR3 sequence is CASSPLPGGQETQYF. The DNA for the CDR3 is TGCGCCAGCAGCCCCCTGCCGGGTGGGCAAGAGACCCAGTACTTC.